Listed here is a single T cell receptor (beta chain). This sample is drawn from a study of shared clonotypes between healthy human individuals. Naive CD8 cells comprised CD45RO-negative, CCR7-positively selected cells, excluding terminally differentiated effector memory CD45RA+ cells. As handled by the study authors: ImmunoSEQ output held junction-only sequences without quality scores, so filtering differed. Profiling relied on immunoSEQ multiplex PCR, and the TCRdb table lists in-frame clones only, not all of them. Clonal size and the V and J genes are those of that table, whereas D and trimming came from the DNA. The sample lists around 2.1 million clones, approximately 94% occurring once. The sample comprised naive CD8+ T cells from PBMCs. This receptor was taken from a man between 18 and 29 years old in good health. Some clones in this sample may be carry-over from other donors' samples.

This chain's CDR3 is CASGDRSDYGYTF. The CDR3 bases are TGTGCCAGCGGCGACAGGTCCGACTATGGCTACACCTTC. The chain employs TRBV28 and TRBJ1-2, with D perhaps TRBD1 (6 bases). V was cut by 8 bases and J by 3 bases, with 13 bases left in between. Germline loops: CDR1 MDHEN, CDR2 SYDVKM. CDR3 length: 13 amino acids.